The sample holds many counts of the clone carrying this TCR beta chain. This entry is derived from a study of T cells in Graves' hyperthyroidism and ophthalmopathy. Study in general: Before any treatment, at initial diagnosis, peripheral blood was collected.

RNA transcripts gave rise to amplified TCR beta CDR3 regions. RT-PCR in the first round (using the HTBI primer set) targeted the TCR CDR3. TCRdb re-analysed the multiplex PCR reads in MiXCR, keeping a single row per CDR3 protein. The repertoire holds about 640,000 distinct CDR3 sequences, with under 25% as singletons. From 10 ml of fresh peripheral blood, PBMCs were isolated. Sequencing input: blood. This clonotype was obtained from a man aged 25 to 40 with Graves' ophthalmopathy.

This CDR3 is CSAISLAAAYTDTQYF. Here the CDR3 DNA reads TGCAGTGCTATCTCACTAGCAGCGGCCTACACAGATACGCAGTATTTT. V usage is TRBV20-1 and J usage is TRBJ2-3; D may be TRBD2 (6 bases). The ends were cut back, 4 bases at V and 2 bases at J, with 19 bases in the middle. The CDR3 contains 16 residues. The germline CDR1 and CDR2 sequences are DFQATT and SNEGSKA (reference sequence).